This T cell receptor beta chain was sequenced in a study of T cell repertoires in cytomegalovirus infection. Study-level information: HLA-B-restricted CMV epitopes that are well studied, plus recently identified HLA-C-restricted ones, were used by the study.

The V end lost 2 bases, the J end lost 8 bases, and 13 bases lay between the germline ends. The CDR3 is 14 residues long. TCRdb itself ran the reads through MiXCR, one entry per CDR3 protein. This table holds approximately 500,000 distinct CDR3 sequences, 33% found once. As regards this clonotype: What it binds is not known.

Study-level results: Cumulative frequency of public TCR beta families picked out carriers of CMV plus the relevant HLA.

The chain combines TRBV12-3 or TRBV12-4 with TRBJ2-1, with TRBD2 as a possible D gene (5 bases). This specimen consisted of cultured PBMCs, obtained from culture after CMV antigen stimulation. The source of this sequence is a human donor in good health (CMV status not recorded). Some clones in this sample may be carry-over from other donors' samples. CDR3: CASSLFVGVDEQFF. CDR3 bases: TGTGCCAGCAGTTTATTCGTCGGGGTTGATGAGCAGTTCTTC.